This T cell receptor beta chain derives from a study of Ad26.COV2.S vaccination and SARS-CoV-2 variants. Broader study findings: Following vaccination, spike-specific CD8+ and CD4+ T cell responses reportedly exhibited substantial breadth.

Comment on this clone: Its cognate antigen is unknown.

V lost 0 bases to trimming and J lost 0 bases; unmatched junction nucleotides: 9. CDR1 LGHNA and CDR2 YSLEER come from the germline V gene. This CDR3 contains 19 residues. TCRdb keeps only in-frame clones here, not all; method: immunoSEQ multiplex PCR. The sample yields some 350,000 clones, 92% seen once. This sequence joins TRBV4-3 and TRBJ1-4; 8 bases agree with TRBD1. Sequences were derived from peripheral blood, sampled after recovery from COVID-19. This sequence was found in a human donor who had recovered from COVID-19. The CDR3 nucleotides read TGCGCCAGCAGCCAAGAACCCCGGACAGGGCGACCAACTAATGAAAAACTGTTTTTT. As protein: CASSQEPRTGRPTNEKLFF.